This T cell receptor beta chain was retrieved from a study of T cell responses to AZD1222 COVID-19 vaccine. Study observations and caveats: Donors skewed white British and female; clonal diversity was possibly underestimated.

Turning to this clone: Its antigen is not identified.

The germline V gene has CDR1 SGHRS and CDR2 YFSETQ. This CDR3 spans 14 amino acids. The V and J ends lost 5 bases and 6 bases, in that order; junction bases with no gene match: 10. TCRdb's copy holds only in-frame clones and misses some; the assay was immunoSEQ multiplex PCR. The sample lists some 120,000 clones, roughly nine tenths seen once, with around 9.5% in the top ten. This rearrangement joins TRBV5-1 to TRBJ1-1, with 7 positions matching TRBD1. Sequencing used peripheral blood, obtained 28 days after the second AZD1222 dose. The sequence came from an adult who received the AZD1222 COVID-19 vaccine. The CDR3 is CASSTGEVTAEAFF. The CDR3 DNA sequence: TGCGCCAGCAGTACAGGGGAGGTGACGGCTGAAGCTTTCTTT.